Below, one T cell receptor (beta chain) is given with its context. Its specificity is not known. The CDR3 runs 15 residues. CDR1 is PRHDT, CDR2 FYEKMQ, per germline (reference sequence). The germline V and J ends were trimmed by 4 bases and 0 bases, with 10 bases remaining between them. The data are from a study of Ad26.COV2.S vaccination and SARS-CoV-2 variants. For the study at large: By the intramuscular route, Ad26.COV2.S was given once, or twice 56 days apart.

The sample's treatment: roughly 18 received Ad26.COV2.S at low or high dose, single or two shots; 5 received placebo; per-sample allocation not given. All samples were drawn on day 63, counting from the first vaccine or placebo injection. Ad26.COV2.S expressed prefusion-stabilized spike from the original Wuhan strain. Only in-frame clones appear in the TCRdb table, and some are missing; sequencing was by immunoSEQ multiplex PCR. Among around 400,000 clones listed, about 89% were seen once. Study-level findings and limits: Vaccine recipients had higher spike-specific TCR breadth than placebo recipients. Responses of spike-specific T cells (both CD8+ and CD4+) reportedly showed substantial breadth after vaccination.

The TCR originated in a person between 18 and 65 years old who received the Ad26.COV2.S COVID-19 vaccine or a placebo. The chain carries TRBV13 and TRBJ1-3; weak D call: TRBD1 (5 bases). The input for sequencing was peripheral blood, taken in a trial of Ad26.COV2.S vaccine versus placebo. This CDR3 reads CASSSGLSSGNTIYF. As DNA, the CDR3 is TGTGCCAGCAGCTCGGGACTGAGCTCTGGAAACACCATATATTTT.